This TCR beta chain was recovered during a study of T cell responses to AZD1222 COVID-19 vaccine. On the study more broadly: Pooled samples include second doses given at about 4 or 12 weeks.

On this clone: The antigen is not known.

CDR1 is KGHDR and CDR2 is SFDVKD in the germline V gene. V was cut by 8 bases and J by 3 bases, with 3 bases left in between. This CDR3 is 10 amino acids long. Profiled with immunoSEQ multiplex PCR; TCRdb holds only in-frame clones, not every one. The sample consists of 100,000 to 150,000 clones, around 85% of them appearing once. Study outcomes and limitations: Only a handful of AZD1222 recipients were seropositive at baseline. A reported finding is that nearly half of spike-specific TCRs target unmutated variant regions. White British ancestry dominated among donors, who included more females, and clonal diversity was possibly underestimated.

The specimen comprised peripheral blood, sampled on day 0 of AZD1222 vaccination. This chain joins TRBV24-1 and TRBJ1-2; D gene unclear. The clonotype originates from an adult in good health. The CDR3 protein is CATTDYGYTF. The CDR3 coding sequence is TGTGCCACCACCGACTATGGCTACACCTTC.